Included here is one T cell receptor (beta chain) sequence, with context. This CDR3 is also generated by other DNA sequences in the sample. The source of the sample is a study of shared clonotypes between healthy human individuals. Each cell subset's genomic DNA was divided evenly among several immunoSEQ plates. The data were produced by immunoSEQ multiplex PCR, yet TCRdb's version contains in-frame clones alone and is incomplete. In the table there are about 2.4 million clones, 90% to 95% of which are singletons. This CDR3 has 16 amino acids. Germline V gene sequence: CDR1 SGHTA, CDR2 FQGNSA. V dropped 1 base and J dropped 3; count of bases not matched to a gene: 4.

This chain links TRBV7-2 with TRBJ2-3, with 10 bases identical to TRBD2. The material sequenced was naive CD4+ T cells sorted from blood. As to subset: CD45RA+ positively selected. The receptor was derived from a man aged 18-30 years in good health. The CDR3 DNA is TGTGCCAGCAGCTTAGGGCAGCGGGGGGGAACAGATACGCAGTATTTT. This sequence encodes CASSLGQRGGTDTQYF.